This T cell receptor beta chain comes out of a study of blood T cell repertoires in COVID-19. Study summary: From the United States, Italy and Spain came samples of acute and convalescent COVID-19. T cells, B-cell-depleted T cells, or PBMCs provided the cDNA or gDNA that served as material.

In the original processing: Amplifying reference gene primers gave estimates of nucleated cell counts. The data were produced by immunoSEQ multiplex PCR, yet TCRdb's version contains in-frame clones alone and is incomplete. D and trimming were read from the DNA, whereas the V and J calls and clone size are those reported in that table. Altogether some 110,000 clones are present, about 85% being singletons, with the ten largest covering 2.5% to 3.5%. Enrolled during active infection, Seattle patients were then followed longitudinally. The CDR3 sequence is 16 residues long. Deletions cut 4 bases from V and 4 bases from J, with 20 bases between. Germline V lookup: CDR1 SGHNT, CDR2 YYREEE (reference sequence).

Sequenced sample: peripheral blood. The rearrangement uses TRBV5-4 and TRBJ1-2; the D gene is possibly TRBD1 (6 bases). This TCR derives from an elderly woman with COVID-19, enrolled during active disease. CDR3 in DNA: TGTGCCAGCAGCCCGCGCTCCCAACAGGGCAGCTATGGCTACACCTTC. Translated: CASSPRSQQGSYGYTF. Full variable domain (remainder filled in from reference TRBV5-4 and TRBJ1-2): ETGVTQSPTHLIKTRGQQVTLRCSSQSGHNTVSWYQQALGQGPQFIFQYYREEENGRGNFPPRFSGLQFPNYSSELNVNALELDDSALYLCASSPRSQQGSYGYTFGSGTRLTVV.